This entry lists 30 T cell receptor beta chains sequenced from one sample in a study of cytomegalovirus exposure and HLA in healthy donors. The primer mix had 60 Vbeta and 13 Jbeta primers. Data came from immunoSEQ multiplex PCR; TCRdb stores just in-frame clones and leaves some out. The table has about 60,000 clones, 60% to 80% seen once; the top ten hold 2.5% to 4%. The sequenced sample was PBMCs. These receptors were obtained from a middle-aged woman in good health and CMV-seropositive.

V usage is TRBV7-2 and J usage is TRBJ2-7; TRBD2 might be the D (6 bases). The V end lost 6 bases, the J end lost 4 bases, and 19 bases lay between the germline ends. The CDR3 spans 15 residues. Germline V gives CDR1 SGHTA, CDR2 FQGNSA. The CDR3 protein is CASRNDRLGEYEQYF. CDR3 nucleotide sequence: TGTGCCAGCAGGAACGACCGACTAGGGGAGTACGAGCAGTACTTC.

V usage is TRBV19 and J usage is TRBJ1-1; 7 positions agree with TRBD1. Germline V gene data show CDR1 as LNHDA and CDR2 as SQIVND (reference sequence). The CDR3 contains 14 residues. V lost 5 bases, J lost 4 bases, and 7 bases stayed unmatched. The DNA of the CDR3 is TGTGCCAGTAGTGCCCAAACAGGGGTCACTGAAGCTTTCTTT. It encodes CASSAQTGVTEAFF.

This chain connects TRBV7-9 to TRBJ2-7; the D gene is possibly TRBD2 (6 bases). The CDR3 runs 14 residues. Germline V gene data show CDR1 as SEHNR and CDR2 as FQNEAQ (reference sequence). V was pared by 4 bases and J by 5 bases, with 15 bases between. DNA for the CDR3: TGTGCCAGCAGCTCATCCGGGGGAACCCACGAGCAGTACTTC. Residues: CASSSSGGTHEQYF.

The rearrangement joins TRBV4-1 to TRBJ1-4; 7 positions match TRBD1. This CDR3 comprises 15 residues. Trimming at V came to 3 bases and at J to 4 bases, leaving 5 bases not matched to a gene. Germline lookup yields CDR1 MGHRA and CDR2 YSYEKL. DNA for the CDR3: TGCGCCAGCAGCCAGTACCGGGACAGTAATGAAAAACTGTTTTTT. This encodes CASSQYRDSNEKLFF.

The rearrangement uses TRBV9 and TRBJ2-5; a possible D gene is TRBD2 (5 bases). The V end was cut by 0 bases, the J end by 7 bases, with 13 bases between. Germline CDR1 reads SGDLS; CDR2 reads YYNGEE. This CDR3 region has 14 residues. The CDR3 reads CASSVVEREGTQYF. DNA of the CDR3: TGTGCCAGCAGCGTAGTCGAGAGGGAAGGGACCCAGTACTTC.

The chain links TRBV6-1 to TRBJ1-3, with TRBD1 as a possible D gene (6 bases). V was pared by 2 bases and J by 4 bases, with 9 bases between. CDR3 length equals 14 residues. The V gene's germline CDR1 is MNHNS and CDR2 SASEGT. The CDR3 DNA follows: TGTGCCAGCAGTGAACTTGACAGGGGAAACACCATATATTTT. Encoded protein: CASSELDRGNTIYF.

The chain uses TRBV6-5 and TRBJ2-1, with D possibly TRBD1 on 6 matching bases. V was pared by 5 bases and J by 1 base, with 12 bases between. CDR1 and CDR2 from the germline V gene are MNHEY and SVGAGI. This CDR3 spans 15 amino acids. The CDR3 nucleotides are TGTGCCAGCAGTCAGCCAGGGGTGTCCTACAATGAGCAGTTCTTC. Its translation is CASSQPGVSYNEQFF.

V gene TRBV21-1 combines with J gene TRBJ1-5. TRBV21-1 is an annotated pseudogene. The CDR3 is made up of 16 amino acids. The CDR3 DNA is TGTGCCAGCAGCAAAATACTGACCACCGGGGGTCAGCCCCAGCATTTT. This translates into CASSKILTTGGQPQHF.

This chain joins TRBV5-1 and TRBJ1-4; 11 positions match TRBD1. Germline CDR1 reads SGHRS; CDR2 reads YFSETQ. V trimming: 4 bases; J trimming: 3 bases; junction bases outside the gene matches: 8. The CDR3 contains 17 residues. The CDR3 loop reads CASSPGQGAVANEKLFF. The CDR3, as DNA: TGCGCCAGCAGCCCAGGACAGGGGGCGGTGGCTAATGAAAAACTGTTTTTT.

This chain links TRBV6-1 with TRBJ1-6, with unresolved D. Looked up from germline, CDR1 is MNHNS and CDR2 is SASEGT. V lost 2 bases and J lost 7, with 9 bases in between. The CDR3 sequence is 14 residues long. DNA for the CDR3: TGTGCCAGCAGTGAATTGGCAATAAATTCACCCCTCCACTTT. Its translation is CASSELAINSPLHF.

The V gene is TRBV7-6, the J gene TRBJ2-2; 7 bases map to TRBD1. The V and J ends lost 5 bases and 4 bases, in that order; junction bases with no gene match: 7. This CDR3 spans 15 amino acids. Germline V gene data show CDR1 as SGHVS and CDR2 as FNYEAQ. The CDR3, as DNA: TGTGCCAGCAGCGAGGGGACAGCCCGCACCGGGGAGCTGTTTTTT. This translates into CASSEGTARTGELFF.

This clone came up once. The chain has TRBV4-1 and TRBJ1-5; 10 bases are shared with TRBD1. The CDR3 sequence is 14 residues long. Germline CDR1 reads MGHRA; CDR2 reads YSYEKL. Trimming cost V 4 bases and J 5 bases; bases outside gene matches: 2. CDR3 residues: CASSLGTGDQPQHF. The CDR3 nucleotides are TGCGCCAGCAGCCTGGGGACAGGGGATCAGCCCCAGCATTTT.

The gene calls are TRBV21-1 and TRBJ1-2. TRBV21-1 is assigned pseudogene status. The CDR3 is 16 residues long. This CDR3 reads CASSALGRGGTYVYTF. In DNA form, the CDR3 reads TGTGCCAGCAGCGCCTTAGGGAGGGGGGGAACCTATGTCTACACCTTC.

The chain combines TRBV6-5 with TRBJ1-3; D unresolved. This CDR3 is built from 14 residues. Trimming took off 2 bases at V and 3 bases at J, with 8 bases between the two ends. Germline V gene data show CDR1 as MNHEY and CDR2 as SVGAGI. This CDR3 reads CASSYVASGNTIYF. The CDR3, as DNA: TGTGCCAGCAGTTACGTGGCAAGTGGAAACACCATATATTTT.

V gene TRBV18 combines with J gene TRBJ1-1; 9 bases map to TRBD1. Per germline, CDR1 KGHSH and CDR2 LQKENI. This CDR3 has 15 residues. Unmatched junction bases numbered 8, after V lost 2 bases and J lost 7 bases. The CDR3 nucleotides read TGTGCCAGCTCACCATTGGGGACAGGGACCTTTGAAGCTTTCTTT. It translates to CASSPLGTGTFEAFF.

The chain joins TRBV4-3 to TRBJ2-2; D uncertain. Per germline, CDR1 LGHNA and CDR2 YSLEER. V was pared by 3 bases and J by 5 bases, with 7 bases between. This CDR3 comprises 13 residues. The CDR3 sequence: CASSQVGTGELFF. The CDR3 nucleotides are TGCGCCAGCAGCCAGGTCGGGACCGGGGAGCTGTTTTTT.

This rearrangement joins TRBV4-1 to TRBJ1-3; D is unresolved. Germline-derived CDR1 and CDR2 are MGHRA and YSYEKL. This CDR3 is 16 amino acids long. The V and J ends lost 0 bases and 3 bases respectively, with 12 bases between them. The CDR3 is CASSQELLLGGNTIYF. Written as DNA, the CDR3 is TGCGCCAGCAGCCAAGAATTACTACTGGGTGGAAACACCATATATTTT.

As concerns this clone: One end of the junction is discordant with germline, which a read error may explain. The chain uses TRBV5-6 and TRBJ1-2; 7 bases are shared with TRBD1. This CDR3 has 14 amino acids. Germline CDR1 and CDR2: SGHDT and YYEEEE. In DNA, the CDR3 is TGTGCCAGCAGCCCCACGGGACAGTTCTATGGCTGCACCTTC. Translation: CASSPTGQFYGCTF.

The rearrangement uses TRBV4-3 and TRBJ1-2; possibly TRBD1 for D (6 bases). CDR1 and CDR2 (germline): LGHNA, YSLEER. CDR3 length: 12 amino acids. V dropped 4 bases and J dropped 6 bases, with 9 bases sitting between them. CDR3 region: CASSLTGHGYTF. The CDR3 nucleotides read TGCGCCAGCAGCCTTACAGGGCATGGCTACACCTTC.

J is TRBJ1-6 and V is TRBV19; 8 nucleotides line up with TRBD1. Germline loops: CDR1 LNHDA, CDR2 SQIVND (reference sequence). The CDR3 is 14 residues long. The J segment lost 10 bases and the V segment lost 1 base, leaving 3 bases of the junction unmatched. The CDR3 here is CASSIAQGESPLHF. The CDR3, as DNA: TGTGCCAGTAGTATAGCACAGGGGGAGTCACCCCTCCACTTT.

The chain recombines TRBV7-9 with TRBJ2-2; 8 nucleotides agree with TRBD2. V was pared by 5 bases and J by 0 bases, with 8 bases of the junction left unmatched. The length of the CDR3 is 17 residues. Per germline, CDR1 SEHNR and CDR2 FQNEAQ (reference sequence). CDR3 residues: CASSHPRGGANTGELFF. The CDR3 nucleotides are TGTGCCAGCAGCCACCCACGGGGGGGGGCGAACACCGGGGAGCTGTTTTTT.

Here the CDR3 reads CASSHWTGRGGMETQYF. The CDR3 coding sequence is TGTGCCAGCAGCCACTGGACAGGGAGAGGCGGAATGGAGACCCAGTACTTC. The J gene is TRBJ2-5, the V gene TRBV14, with TRBD1 matching 8 bases. Germline V gene data show CDR1 as SGHDN and CDR2 as FVKESK. The CDR3 spans 17 residues. The ends lost 3 bases at V and 5 bases at J; junction bases unmatched: 14.

The gene calls are TRBV2 and TRBJ2-3; 8 nucleotides align to TRBD2. The V segment lost 6 bases and the J segment 6 bases; nucleotides outside the gene matches: 5. The CDR3 sequence is 13 residues long. Germline V lookup: CDR1 SNHLY, CDR2 FYNNEI. In DNA, the CDR3 is TGTGCCAGCAGCGGGGGGGCCTCGGATACGCAGTATTTT. Translated: CASSGGASDTQYF.

The V and J genes are TRBV7-2 and TRBJ2-5; 7 positions agree with TRBD1. Germline trimming cut 5 bases from V and 6 bases from J; bases unmatched to any gene: 9. Germline CDR1 SGHTA, CDR2 FQGNSA. The CDR3 sequence is 14 residues long. The CDR3 protein is CASSIDRAGKTQYF. CDR3 nucleotide sequence: TGTGCCAGCAGCATTGACAGGGCTGGGAAGACCCAGTACTTC.

The chain carries TRBV7-8 and TRBJ2-7, with D hard to call. In germline, CDR1 is SGHVS, CDR2 FQNEAQ. There are 14 residues in the CDR3. V gave up 2 bases and J gave up 5 bases, with 13 bases separating them. CDR3 nucleotides: TGTGCCAGCAGCTTAAGGCTAGTTCGCGACGAGCAGTACTTC. Protein sequence: CASSLRLVRDEQYF. The full variable domain, rest sourced from reference TRBV7-8 and TRBJ2-7, is GAGVSQSPRYKVAKRGQDVALRCDPISGHVSLFWYQQALGQGPEFLTYFQNEAQLDKSGLPSDRFFAERPEGSVSTLKIQRTQQEDSAVYLCASSLRLVRDEQYFGPGTRLTVT.

This chain joins TRBV6-5 and TRBJ2-7, with D possibly matching TRBD1 (5 bases). Trimming pared 6 bases from V and 6 bases from J, leaving 9 bases between. CDR3 length: 11 amino acids. In germline, CDR1 is MNHEY, CDR2 SVGAGI. Here the CDR3 DNA reads TGTGCCAGCAGCCTAGGGGTCGAGCAGTACTTC. Translation: CASSLGVEQYF.

Here the CDR3 reads CASSRGQGRNTIYF. DNA for the CDR3: TGTGCCAGCTCACGGGGACAGGGTAGAAACACCATATATTTT. The chain uses TRBV18 and TRBJ1-3; 9 bases line up with TRBD1. The junction had 3 bases not matched to a gene; V was cut back by 4 bases and J by 5 bases. The CDR3 contains 14 residues. The V gene's germline CDR1 is KGHSH and CDR2 LQKENI.

The V and J genes are TRBV19 and TRBJ2-5; D is perhaps TRBD2 (6 bases). From germline, CDR1 is LNHDA and CDR2 SQIVND (reference sequence). This CDR3 is 14 amino acids long. Between the trimmed V and J ends, which lost 5 bases and 2 bases, there was a span of 12 bases. The CDR3 DNA reads as TGTGCCAGTAGTGCACGGAGGGGTCAAGAGACCCAGTACTTC. It encodes CASSARRGQETQYF.

J is TRBJ1-1 and V is TRBV2; possible D gene TRBD1, 5 bases. Trimming left V 8 bases short and J 2 bases short, with 15 bases between. This CDR3 has 14 amino acids. Germline V lookup: CDR1 SNHLY, CDR2 FYNNEI. CDR3 amino acids: CASGRQRANTEAFF. As DNA, the CDR3 is TGTGCCAGCGGGCGACAGCGGGCCAACACTGAAGCTTTCTTT.

This clone was picked up a small number of times. The rearrangement joins TRBV7-9 to TRBJ2-7, with TRBD2 as a possible D gene (7 bases). The CDR3 loop spans 15 amino acids. Germline loops: CDR1 SEHNR, CDR2 FQNEAQ (reference sequence). V lost 3 bases and J 6 bases, leaving 18 bases between the germline ends. DNA for the CDR3: TGTGCCAGCAGCTTGGCGGGGGCTTCCAGGGGCGAGCAGTACTTC. It specifies CASSLAGASRGEQYF.